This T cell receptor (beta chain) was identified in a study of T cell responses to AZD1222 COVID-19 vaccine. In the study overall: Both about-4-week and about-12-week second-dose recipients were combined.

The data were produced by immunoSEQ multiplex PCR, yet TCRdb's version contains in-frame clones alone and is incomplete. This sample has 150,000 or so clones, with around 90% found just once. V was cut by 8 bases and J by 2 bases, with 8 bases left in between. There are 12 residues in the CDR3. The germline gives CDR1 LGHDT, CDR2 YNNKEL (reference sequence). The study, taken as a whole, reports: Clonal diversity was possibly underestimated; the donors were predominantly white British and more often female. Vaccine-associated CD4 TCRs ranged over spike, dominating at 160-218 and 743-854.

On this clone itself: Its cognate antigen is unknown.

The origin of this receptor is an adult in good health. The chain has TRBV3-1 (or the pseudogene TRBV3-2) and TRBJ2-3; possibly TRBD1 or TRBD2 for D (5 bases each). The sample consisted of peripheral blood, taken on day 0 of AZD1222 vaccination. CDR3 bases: TGTGCCAGCGGGGGAGCCACAGATACGCAGTATTTT. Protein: CASGGATDTQYF.